This paragraph covers one T cell receptor beta chain sequence. Its cognate antigen has yet to be identified. One base away there is no much larger clone; base qualities are not given. Distinct nucleotide sequences in the sample also encode this CDR3. The data derive from a study of cytomegalovirus exposure and HLA in healthy donors (dated by TCRdb to about 2017). As for the study more broadly: In an earlier analysis of some 550 of the donors, under 300 Gb of sequence data and approximately 120 million unique TCR beta sequences from 150 million to 200 million T cells were reported. Roughly 320 gigabases of sequencing data and around 80 million unique TCR sequences made up an early release that covered several hundred HLA-typed donors. Of the roughly 420 genotyped donors, 75% to 85% were placed in the genetic ancestry cluster associated with self-reported Caucasian donors. The study was designed to test whether signatures of past pathogen exposure could be identified by cataloging public T cell receptors. Using immunosequencing, the study profiled T cell repertoires from roughly 650 subjects and related those repertoires to cytomegalovirus serostatus. In addition to the first cohort of 650 to 750 subjects, a separate validation cohort of 130 or so different subjects was used. To predict cytomegalovirus infection status, the study brought together high-throughput TCR immunosequencing, statistical association of individual TCRs with disease status, and machine learning. In a later analysis, previously published TCR beta repertoires from 500 to 750 donors were re-analyzed and high-resolution HLA genotyping was added so that TCR occurrence patterns could be studied. Rather than drawing on any new phenotypic data, the later analysis identified candidate immune exposures from TCR beta sequences and the way those sequences occurred across donors. An earlier analysis of about 620 of the donors applied high-throughput TCR beta sequencing to assess whether each TCR beta V gene segment acted as functional or pseudogenic. Donor age, sex, ethnicity and CMV serostatus were collected together with the repertoire data. In a later genetic analysis, genome-wide SNP genotypes for about three fifths of the roughly 670 donors were used, and that subset was treated as a discovery cohort. Every discovery cohort repertoire had been produced on one sequencing platform. Class I and class II HLA loci were covered by the typing at four-digit resolution. The number of typed donors differed by locus: about 620-630 for A, B, C, DRB1 and DQB1; approximately 520 for DQA1; some 610 for DPA1; and roughly 470 for DPB1. Four to six DR-DQ haplotypes were handled as single units for association and clustering, since linkage in the cohort was strong. On average, roughly 200,000 unique TCR beta nucleotide sequences were sequenced per donor among about 400 genotyped donors of the cohort, with roughly 18% of those sequences being non-productive.

The cohort was made up of roughly 670 healthy bone marrow donors. At the time of sampling, every cohort member was nominally healthy, though immune exposures that went unrecorded were likely present. The donor was CMV seronegative and was included in the group of 352 seronegative cohort members. Every donor gave a peripheral blood sample, and the peripheral blood mononuclear cells from that sample were used for TCR beta sequencing. Genomic DNA extraction from the blood cell samples was performed with the Qiagen DNeasy Blood Extraction Kit. What the work shows at the level of the full study, not this receptor alone: Approximately 16 rarely observed V segments, including chromosome 9 orphons, were excluded from the earlier analysis of some 590 of the donors because counts were too low. In both the original and validation cohorts, the classifier was reported to diagnose cytomegalovirus status with high specificity and sensitivity. Immune exposure information for the cohort was limited to CMV serostatus. According to a later analysis, parvovirus B19, influenza, CMV and Epstein-Barr virus appeared linked to several top co-occurrence clusters. A cluster of highly shared sequence variants was judged likely to represent a technical artifact of the sequencing pipeline. A later analysis found that HLA-associated TCR beta chains were more clonally expanded and had lower generation probabilities than equally common non-associated chains. In an earlier analysis of some 500 of the donors, most TCR beta V segments appeared in productive rearrangements about 87% or about 30% of the time, broadly matching IMGT annotations. Across donors, most TCR sequences were observed very rarely, whereas some public TCRs were present in many individuals. Because HLA typing was missing for some donors at each locus, association tests included only the typed subset. Strong co-occurrence of HLA alleles, especially DR and DQ, made assigning TCR associations to individual alleles difficult. A later analysis found that most CMV-associated TCR beta chains appeared HLA-restricted, with HLA associations seemingly driven largely by CMV exposure. Linkage disequilibrium might explain the correlated functional status among segregating V segments, but an unknown experimental factor could not be ruled out. In a later analysis, TCR association rates were found to vary across HLA loci, with the most associated TCRs seen for DRB1 alleles and the fewest for HLA-C alleles. In a later genetic analysis, fewer N-insertions in productive TCRs were reported among donors in an Asian-associated ancestry cluster than the 666-donor mean. It was suggested by the authors that the approach could potentially be generalized to other disease states and immunological phenotypes. The cohort was sequenced for TCR beta chains only, and without alpha or paired-chain data the features that could be detected were limited. Sequencing depth was assumed to be roughly uniform across donors in the presence/absence analyses, though that assumption may not hold. A later analysis associated 15,000 to 20,000 TCR beta sequences with specific HLA alleles at a false discovery rate of 0.05. In a later genetic analysis, a missense DCLRE1C variant was associated with V-gene and J-gene trimming of TCR beta chains, and the association was replicated in an independent cohort. The study gave a list of about 150 TCR beta chains associated with cytomegalovirus. In vitro tests confirmed that a few of the cytomegalovirus-associated TCR beta chains recognize cytomegalovirus antigens. A further reported finding was that TCR beta sequences accurately predicted the HLA-A and HLA-B alleles for most subjects in the first cohort.

To prepare the library, the immunoSEQ multiplex PCR assay was applied. The multiplex PCR relied on a mix of 60 forward primers for TCR Vbeta segments and 13 reverse primers for TCR Jbeta segments. A multiplex PCR assay on genomic DNA amplified the CDR3 region of rearranged TCR beta genes. The amplified TCR beta libraries were sequenced on the Illumina HiSeq System as 87-base-pair reads. Under the source paper's analysis protocol: Across the roughly 670 repertoires, a later analysis counted about 81 million unique TCR beta chains, roughly 11 million of which were shared by at least two donors. Raw reads were error-corrected and collapsed into unique sequences with a nearest-neighbor algorithm that merged closely related sequences to remove PCR and sequencing errors. Alignment of CDR3 sequences to IMGT reference sequences was used to assign V, D and J gene segments. For a sequence to be retained, at least a six-nucleotide match to both a V gene segment and a J gene segment was required. A rearrangement was called productive if the CDR3 had no stop codons and remained in frame with V and J, and every other rearrangement was called non-productive. Following IMGT convention, CDR3 was defined as the stretch from the second conserved V-encoded cysteine to the conserved J-encoded phenylalanine. Sequences without an unambiguous match to a single V gene segment were excluded from the earlier analysis of about 630 of the donors. An earlier analysis of about 600 of the donors called V segments functional above 56.7% productive rearrangements and segregating when the between-donor standard deviation exceeded 5%. A statistical classification framework was built to diagnose cytomegalovirus status from the catalog of TCR beta chain sequences. In a later analysis, V and J genes were assigned by comparing TCR nucleotide sequences against IMGT/GENE-DB human TR gene sequences. A later analysis assigned CDR3 sequences and most-parsimonious VDJ recombination scenarios with the TCRdist pipeline. In a later analysis, every TCR beta chain was defined by the combination of its CDR3 amino acid sequence and its V-gene family, and reads without a unique V-gene family were dropped. In a later analysis, 550 to 650 highly shared, low-generation-probability nucleotide sequences were removed to address suspected cross-contamination and a sequencing artifact. For each public chain, a later analysis derived a clonal expansion index from normalized ranks of inferred template counts within each repertoire. A later analysis computed generation probabilities with a VDJ recombination model fitted to out-of-frame rearrangements, and checked the results against IGoR. In a later analysis, hypergeometric tests were used to score TCR-TCR, TCR-HLA and TCR-CMV co-occurrence, with a repertoire-size bias correction applied to TCR pairs. To estimate false discovery rates, a later analysis permuted the HLA or CMV assignments 20 times. In a later analysis, co-occurring TCRs were grouped using DBSCAN, and TCRdist sequence similarity was added for clustering within HLA-allele-positive subsets. Repertoires with fewer than 30,000 or more than 120,000 public chains, plus five repertoires with anomalous nucleotide sharing, were excluded from co-occurrence clustering. Entries here come from immuneACCESS through TCRdb and include only in-frame sequences with V and J called. Some clones fail to appear in such tables; in the studies checked, an unresolved V gene covers under half of the shortfall, and the cause of the remainder is unknown. The DNA gave D and trimming, while V, J and clone size come from that table. The sample data list some 150,000 clones, and 60% to 85% of these were observed just once. Around 3.2% of the sample rests with the top ten.

This sequence was found in a female donor in good health and CMV-seronegative. The sequencing sample was made of PBMCs.

The CDR3 here reads CASSRMDRVYNQPQHF. DNA sequence: TGTGCCAGTAGCCGGATGGACAGGGTTTACAATCAGCCCCAGCATTTT. The rearrangement combines TRBV7-2 with TRBJ1-5; the junction holds 8 bases that match TRBD1. The germline V gene yields SGHTA for CDR1 and FQGNSA for CDR2. Germline trimming: 9 bases from V, 3 bases from J; junction bases outside gene matches: 13. Reading from cysteine to phenylalanine, the CDR3 counts 16 amino acids. The retained sequence is limited to the CDR3, 48 bases, with the frame set at the first base.